Below, 23 T cell receptor beta chains from the same sample are listed, as sequenced in a study of CD8+ T cells in alopecia areata. In each case, RNA was isolated and then reverse transcribed into cDNA as the sequencing template. Only in-frame clones appear in the TCRdb table, and some are missing; sequencing was by immunoSEQ multiplex PCR. The sample holds tens of thousands of clones, 25% to 35% seen once. Treatment indicated: oral pan-JAK inhibitor, 5-10 mg twice daily. Sequences were derived from CD8+ T cells sorted from blood, sampled at week 4, from a patient treated with tofacitinib. All receptors come from a human donor with alopecia areata.

This clone has just a few counts. The chain uses TRBV11-2 and TRBJ2-5; the D is unclear. This CDR3 is 14 amino acids long. V was pared by 3 bases and J by 1 base, with 9 bases between. CDR1 is SGHAT and CDR2 is FQNNGV in the germline V gene. The CDR3 protein is CASSFRGAQETQYF. The CDR3 DNA reads TGTGCCAGCAGCTTCCGAGGTGCCCAAGAGACCCAGTACTTC.

V is TRBV19 and J is TRBJ2-1; D is ambiguous. V was cut by 5 bases and J by 6 bases, with 17 bases left in between. Germline V lookup: CDR1 LNHDA, CDR2 SQIVND (reference sequence). CDR3 length equals 15 residues. This CDR3 is CASSLDQIGFNEQFF. The CDR3 DNA sequence: TGTGCCAGTAGTCTCGATCAGATAGGGTTCAATGAGCAGTTCTTC.

This chain connects TRBV27 to TRBJ2-5, with a tentative D call TRBD1 (5 bases). Trimming pared 0 bases from V and 3 bases from J, leaving 14 bases between. Germline loops: CDR1 MNHEY, CDR2 SMNVEV (reference sequence). This CDR3 has 16 residues. The CDR3 sequence is CASSLSPSGLKETQYF. In DNA, the CDR3 is TGTGCCAGCAGTTTATCCCCCTCAGGGTTAAAAGAGACCCAGTACTTC.

J is TRBJ2-1 and V is TRBV29-1; TRBD2 might be the D (5 bases). The V gene lost 3 bases and the J gene lost 2 bases, with 14 bases spanning the gap. Germline V gene sequence: CDR1 SQVTM, CDR2 ANQGSEA. This CDR3 has 15 amino acids. CDR3 sequence (DNA): TGCAGCGTTGAGGGGAGACACGCTCCCTACAATGAGCAGTTCTTC. It is translated as CSVEGRHAPYNEQFF.

J is TRBJ2-2 and V is TRBV30; D may be TRBD2 (6 bases). Germline values: CDR1 GTSNPN, CDR2 SVGIG (reference sequence). This CDR3 has 12 amino acids. This CDR3 is CAEGGDTGELFF. The CDR3 DNA is TGTGCTGAGGGCGGGGACACCGGGGAGCTGTTTTTT.

This clone was observed a handful of times. The chain employs TRBV7-9 and TRBJ2-7; TRBD1 agrees at 11 bases. CDR1 is SEHNR, CDR2 FQNEAQ, per germline (reference sequence). Trimming cost V 7 bases and J 6 bases; bases outside gene matches: 8. This CDR3 has 14 amino acids. The CDR3 DNA sequence: TGTGCCAGCACCCCAACCGGGACAGGGGGCGAGCAGTACTTC. Residues: CASTPTGTGGEQYF.

This clone was counted at least ten times. The sample carries other DNA sequences with the same CDR3. DNA for the CDR3: TGCGCCAGCAGCTTGGGGGGTGAGCAGTTCTTC. It translates to CASSLGGEQFF. The chain recombines TRBV5-1 with TRBJ2-1; D is unresolved. CDR3 length: 11 residues. Germline V gene sequence: CDR1 SGHRS, CDR2 YFSETQ. The V gene lost 0 bases and the J gene lost 9 bases, with 4 bases spanning the gap.

This clone appeared a single time. V and J are TRBV29-1 and TRBJ2-2, with D hard to call. Germline CDR1 reads SQVTM; CDR2 reads ANQGSEA. The V gene lost 3 bases and the J gene lost 7 bases, with 9 bases spanning the gap. This CDR3 comprises 12 residues. The CDR3 loop reads CSVEGRVGELFF. The CDR3 DNA sequence: TGCAGCGTTGAGGGCCGAGTCGGGGAGCTGTTTTTT.

This clone was observed a handful of times. This sequence joins TRBV5-4 and TRBJ2-5; 7 nucleotides align to TRBD1. The ends lost 0 bases at V and 1 base at J; junction bases unmatched: 0. The CDR3 length is 14 residues. Germline V gene lookup returns CDR1 SGHNT and CDR2 YYREEE (reference sequence). The CDR3 reads CASSLEGAQETQYF. Written as DNA, the CDR3 is TGTGCCAGCAGCTTGGAGGGGGCCCAAGAGACCCAGTACTTC. Combining the CDR3 with reference TRBV5-4 and TRBJ2-5 gives the whole variable domain ETGVTQSPTHLIKTRGQQVTLRCSSQSGHNTVSWYQQALGQGPQFIFQYYREEENGRGNFPPRFSGLQFPNYSSELNVNALELDDSALYLCASSLEGAQETQYFGPGTRLLVL.

This clone showed up just a few times. This chain joins TRBV4-1 and TRBJ1-1; no clear D gene. Germline-derived CDR1 and CDR2 are MGHRA and YSYEKL. The CDR3 runs 14 residues. The germline V and J ends were trimmed by 5 bases and 7 bases, with 17 bases remaining between them. The CDR3 DNA is TGCGCCAGCAGCAACTCGGGCACGACGCATGAAGCTTTCTTT. Protein product: CASSNSGTTHEAFF.

On this clone itself: The same CDR3 is also encoded by other DNA sequences in this sample. The rearrangement links TRBV29-1 to TRBJ2-1; D may be TRBD2 (5 bases). From germline, CDR1 is SQVTM and CDR2 ANQGSEA. Trimming took off 3 bases at V and 2 bases at J, with 5 bases between the two ends. The CDR3 contains 12 residues. CDR3 nucleotides: TGCAGCGTTGAGCGGGCCTACAATGAGCAGTTCTTC. It yields the protein CSVERAYNEQFF.

The rearrangement uses TRBV21-1 and TRBJ2-5; the D call of TRBD1 is as the table states it, not checked on the DNA. TRBV21-1 is designated a pseudogene. The CDR3 has 15 amino acids. CDR3 coding DNA: TGTGCCAGCAGCAAAGGAAGCGACAGGGTAGCGACCCAGTACTTC. Amino acid sequence: CASSKGSDRVATQYF.

The chain combines TRBV9 with TRBJ2-3; no firm D call. Germline V gene lookup returns CDR1 SGDLS and CDR2 YYNGEE. The CDR3 consists of 12 residues. The V and J ends lost 4 bases and 1 base respectively, with 4 bases between them. CDR3 in amino acids: CASSTGTDTQYF. In DNA form, the CDR3 reads TGTGCCAGCAGCACAGGCACAGATACGCAGTATTTT.

The chain carries TRBV27 and TRBJ1-1, with 9 bases that match TRBD1. Losses at the gene ends were 5 bases for V and 3 bases for J; bases not matched to a gene: 4. The CDR3 has 14 residues. Germline V gene sequence: CDR1 MNHEY, CDR2 SMNVEV (reference sequence). This CDR3 is CASSLGQGHTEAFF. The CDR3, as DNA: TGTGCCAGCAGTCTGGGACAGGGCCACACTGAAGCTTTCTTT.

The chain carries TRBV30 and TRBJ2-2; D call uncertain. The CDR3 runs to 14 residues. Germline values: CDR1 GTSNPN, CDR2 SVGIG (reference sequence). V shed 2 bases and J shed 4 bases, with 11 bases lying between them. CDR3 region: CAWSPTDGTGELFF. For the CDR3, the DNA is TGTGCCTGGAGTCCGACGGACGGCACCGGGGAGCTGTTTTTT.

This clone turned up a few times. The sample has other DNA sequences that encode this CDR3 too. The V call is TRBV11-2, the J call TRBJ2-7; D gene uncertain. This CDR3 comprises 13 residues. V lost 1 base to trimming and J lost 4 bases, with 8 bases between them. Germline V CDR1 and CDR2: SGHAT, FQNNGV. The CDR3, as DNA: TGTGCCAGCAGCTTAGGTAGTAGTTACGAGCAGTACTTC. Amino acid sequence: CASSLGSSYEQYF.

This clone was seen more than once but under ten times. Germline and junction disagree at one end, which may indicate a read error. The chain joins TRBV13 to TRBJ2-5, with a weak D call TRBD2 (6 bases). The germline gives CDR1 PRHDT, CDR2 FYEKMQ (reference sequence). The CDR3 runs to 13 residues. CDR3 sequence (DNA): TGTGCCAGCAGCTCCACGGGGGAAGAGACTCAGTACTTC. Translated, it gives CASSSTGEETQYF.

This clone was counted a few times. The chain has TRBV4-1 and TRBJ2-1; TRBD2 aligns across 11 bases. The CDR3 sequence is 19 residues long. Germline CDR1 is MGHRA and CDR2 is YSYEKL. Losses at the gene ends were 2 bases for V and 12 bases for J; bases not matched to a gene: 21. CDR3 amino acids: CASSQIPGLAAERGGWQFF. Here the CDR3 DNA reads TGCGCCAGCAGCCAAATTCCGGGACTAGCGGCCGAGAGGGGGGGGTGGCAGTTCTTC.

The CDR3 region has the DNA TGTGCCTGGCAGCCTATACTGGAAAGCAATCAGCCCCAGCATTTT. Its translation is CAWQPILESNQPQHF. This chain uses TRBV30 with TRBJ1-5; D not certain. The CDR3 contains 15 residues. Germline loops: CDR1 GTSNPN, CDR2 SVGIG (reference sequence). V was trimmed by 5 bases and J by 1 base, leaving 15 bases between them.

This clone was observed a handful of times. The CDR3 nucleotides are TGTGCCAGCAGTCCGCGACTAGCGGGAGGGCAAGAGACCCAGTACTTC. It specifies CASSPRLAGGQETQYF. The J gene is TRBJ2-5, the V gene TRBV27, with 14 bases identical to TRBD2. With 5 bases clipped from V and 2 bases from J, the junction kept 4 bases outside the gene matches. This CDR3 contains 16 residues. Germline assignment: CDR1 MNHEY and CDR2 SMNVEV (reference sequence).

This sequence joins TRBV4-3 and TRBJ2-1; D unresolved. This CDR3 region has 14 residues. Germline V gene sequence: CDR1 LGHNA, CDR2 YSLEER. V dropped 1 base and J dropped 11 bases, with 15 bases sitting between them. Here the CDR3 DNA reads TGCGCCAGCAGCCAAGGTTCGGCTAGTGGAAAGCAGTTCTTC. Protein sequence: CASSQGSASGKQFF.

The chain recombines TRBV5-6 with TRBJ2-7; perhaps TRBD1 as D (6 bases). Germline V lookup: CDR1 SGHDT, CDR2 YYEEEE. The CDR3 spans 13 residues. V lost 5 bases to trimming and J lost 2 bases, with 11 bases between them. The chain's CDR3 is CASRGALAYEQYF. The CDR3 DNA follows: TGTGCCAGCAGGGGGGCCTTAGCCTACGAGCAGTACTTC.

The rearrangement joins TRBV29-1 to TRBJ2-7, with D maybe TRBD2 (5 bases). V lost 5 bases to trimming and J lost 2 bases, with 19 bases between them. CDR1 and CDR2 (germline): SQVTM, ANQGSEA. This CDR3 comprises 15 residues. CDR3 nucleotide sequence: TGCAGCGTTTACTCTAGGGCAGAGACTACCTACGAGCAGTACTTC. Encoded protein: CSVYSRAETTYEQYF.